The entry below gives a single T cell receptor beta chain sequence along with its context. Its antigen remains unidentified. No per-base quality is available; no much larger clone lies one base away. V and J lose 5 bases and 8 bases, and a span of 15 bases separates them. The CDR3 starts with the cysteine, ends with the phenylalanine, and has 14 residues. Here the CDR3 DNA is all that survives: 42 bases in frame from base 1. Per the germline V gene, MDHEN is the CDR1 and SYDVKM is the CDR2. Patients with autoimmune disease history or receiving systemic immunosuppression were excluded from the trial. In every dose cohort, peripheral blood was drawn for TCR sequencing at baseline, cycle 4 day 1, and cycle 7 day 1. Samples were obtained from an open-label, multicenter, first-in-human phase I dose-escalation trial of ivuxolimab. Adults with locally advanced or metastatic melanoma, renal cell, hepatocellular, or head and neck squamous cell carcinoma were enrolled in the trial. Before TCR sequencing, CD4+ T cells and CD8+ T cells from peripheral blood were sorted into separate populations.

The data originate from a study of OX40 agonist ivuxolimab in advanced cancers. For the study in its entirety: The costimulatory receptor OX40 (CD134) was targeted by ivuxolimab, a fully human IgG2 agonistic monoclonal antibody. A male proportion of roughly 85% and a mean age of 60 years, ranging from about 23 to 90, were recorded for the dose-escalation cohort. Intravenous ivuxolimab was administered to patients every 2 weeks at six dose levels: 0.01, 0.1, 0.3, 1.5, 3 and 10 mg/kg. Prior anti-PD-1, anti-PD-L1 or anti-CTLA-4 therapy was permitted, and about 40% of dose-escalation patients had received checkpoint inhibitors. Peripheral TCRbeta sequencing was intended to test whether TCR sequence diversity was altered and clonal T-cell expansion was caused by ivuxolimab. Partial responses occurred in three dose-escalation patients: two with cutaneous melanoma and one with hepatocellular carcinoma. Among the roughly 50 dose-escalation patients, around 19 had hepatocellular carcinoma, roughly 15 melanoma, 9 renal cell carcinoma and 9 head and neck cancer. The paper describes the monotherapy dose-escalation part (N of about 50 patients) of the phase I trial of ivuxolimab.

The investigation overall reported the following: Low levels of normalized T-cell clonal expansion were also seen in some patients who did not respond. Partial responders in the 0.1-3.0 mg/kg groups had among the lowest normalized peripheral clonal expansion, especially among CD8+ T cells. Antigen specificity was not determined for the clonally expanded peripheral T cells. After ivuxolimab, more expanded clones were found on average in CD8+ T cells than in CD4+ T cells. At doses of 0.1 to 3.0 mg/kg, clonal expansion of both CD4+ and CD8+ blood T cells was observed from baseline to week 6.

For sequencing of the TCRbeta CDR3 region, genomic DNA was extracted from the sorted cells. The immunoSEQ Assay was used to sequence the TCRbeta CDR3 regions. As stored in TCRdb, this immuneACCESS dataset retains in-frame rearrangements with V and J assigned. A fraction of the clones does not appear; measured against another copy, unresolved V genes explain less than half of the discrepancy, and the remainder lacks a known reason. The sample table records about 93,000 clones; 75% to 90% of these occur just once. The ten top clones hold 0.33% of the sample. This material consisted of CD4+ or CD8+ T cells sorted from blood, taken in a trial of the OX40 agonist ivuxolimab. This sequence originates from an adult with an advanced solid tumor such as melanoma, head and neck, liver or kidney cancer. Rearrangement joined TRBV28 to TRBJ1-4; possibly the D gene is TRBD1, per 5 matching bases. The CDR3 has the sequence CASSLQAGDEKLFF. The nucleotide sequence reads TGTGCCAGCAGTCTCCAAGCGGGGGACGAAAAACTGTTTTTT. With the portions outside the CDR3 filled from the reference TRBV28 and TRBJ1-4 genes, the complete variable region becomes DVKVTQSSRYLVKRTGEKVFLECVQDMDHENMFWYRQDPGLGLRLIYFSYDVKMKEKGDIPEGYSVSREKKERFSLILESASTNQTSMYLCASSLQAGDEKLFFGSGTQLSVL.